These 9 T cell receptor beta chains were all obtained from the same sample, sequenced in a study of sequential checkpoint blockade in melanoma. Specified treatment: randomized to nivolumab then ipilimumab (arm A) or the reverse (arm B). The repertoire was sequenced with immunoSEQ multiplex PCR; TCRdb's copy has only in-frame clones and lacks some. This sample yields 12,000 or so clones, of which approximately 83% are seen a single time; about 7.5% belongs to the top ten. The sample was CD8+ T cells sorted from blood (inferred from file names), taken from a patient given nivolumab and ipilimumab in sequence. These receptors were obtained from a human donor with melanoma.

This chain connects TRBV4-3 to TRBJ2-7, with a possible D match to TRBD1 (5 bases). The V end lost 0 bases, the J end lost 5 bases, and 14 bases lay between the germline ends. The germline gives CDR1 LGHNA, CDR2 YSLEER. This CDR3 spans 15 amino acids. The CDR3 DNA sequence: TGCGCCAGCAGCCAAGACCCCAGGGTGGTCGACGAGCAGTACTTC. It encodes CASSQDPRVVDEQYF.

This clone was seen a single time. The chain uses TRBV7-9 and TRBJ2-2; 9 positions agree with TRBD1. From germline, CDR1 is SEHNR and CDR2 FQNEAQ (reference sequence). Trimming removed 0 bases from V and 7 bases from J; junction bases left unmatched: 9. The CDR3 length is 17 residues. CDR3 DNA sequence: TGTGCCAGCAGCTTAGCGGGCGGGACAGGGCTCAACGGGGAGCTGTTTTTT. Its protein is CASSLAGGTGLNGELFF.

The chain employs TRBV5-1 and TRBJ2-1; D gene ambiguous. Trimming stripped 2 bases from V and 10 bases from J, with 7 bases between. The CDR3 loop spans 11 amino acids. Germline V lookup: CDR1 SGHRS, CDR2 YFSETQ. The CDR3 is CASSFALEQFF. The CDR3 DNA reads TGCGCCAGCAGCTTTGCCCTAGAGCAGTTCTTC.

This chain joins TRBV5-4 and TRBJ2-3; 9 nucleotides align to TRBD2. V shed 2 bases and J 4 bases; nucleotides not matched to a gene: 2. Germline CDR1 reads SGHNT; CDR2 reads YYREEE (reference sequence). The CDR3 totals 14 residues. This chain's CDR3 is CASSFSGSPDTQYF. The CDR3 DNA reads TGTGCCAGCAGCTTTAGCGGGAGCCCAGATACGCAGTATTTT.

This chain links TRBV11-2 with TRBJ1-3, with no clear D. V was trimmed by 1 base and J by 4 bases, leaving 14 bases between them. Germline V lookup: CDR1 SGHAT, CDR2 FQNNGV. The CDR3 spans 16 residues. The CDR3 is CASSLAVVGLGNTIYF. The CDR3 bases are TGTGCCAGCAGCTTAGCAGTCGTGGGCTTAGGAAACACCATATATTTT.

V gene TRBV13 combines with J gene TRBJ2-2; 7 nucleotides agree with TRBD1. V lost 5 bases to trimming and J lost 8 bases; unmatched junction nucleotides: 14. CDR1 is PRHDT, CDR2 FYEKMQ, per germline (reference sequence). The CDR3 loop spans 16 amino acids. Here the CDR3 reads CASSPSTGWPGGELFF. The CDR3 nucleotides are TGTGCCAGCAGCCCATCGACAGGGTGGCCCGGGGGGGAGCTGTTTTTT.

The chain has TRBV5-6 and TRBJ2-1, with 9 bases identical to TRBD2. After removal of 0 bases from V and 4 bases from J, the junction contained 8 bases not matched to a gene. The germline V gene encodes CDR1 SGHDT and CDR2 YYEEEE. CDR3 length: 17 amino acids. The CDR3 here is CASSLGFWTSDYNEQFF. CDR3 in DNA: TGTGCCAGCAGCTTGGGTTTTTGGACTAGCGATTACAATGAGCAGTTCTTC.

This chain connects TRBV10-3 to TRBJ2-7, with 8 bases fitting TRBD1. This CDR3 comprises 15 residues. With 2 bases clipped from V and 6 bases from J, the junction kept 9 bases outside the gene matches. Germline assignment: CDR1 ENHRY and CDR2 SYGVKD. DNA of the CDR3: TGTGCCATCAGTGAGCCGACAGGGGATGTTCTCGAGCAGTACTTC. Translated, it gives CAISEPTGDVLEQYF.

The chain uses TRBV14 and TRBJ1-2; D perhaps matches TRBD1 (6 bases). The V end was cut by 0 bases, the J end by 4 bases, with 12 bases between. The CDR3 totals 15 residues. Germline CDR1 SGHDN, CDR2 FVKESK. The CDR3 nucleotides are TGTGCCAGCAGCCAAGAGGGGGCATTGAGCTATGGCTACACCTTC. Translated, it gives CASSQEGALSYGYTF.